This TCR beta chain derives from a study of CD8+ T cells in alopecia areata. Once RNA had been extracted, it was reverse transcribed into cDNA to act as the sequencing template. TCRdb's copy holds only in-frame clones and misses some; the assay was immunoSEQ multiplex PCR. The table records 100,000 to 150,000 clones, 58% of them present only once. As regards this clone: The same CDR3 arises from other DNA sequences in this sample as well.

Collection of lesional scalp punch biopsies and peripheral blood was performed in alopecia areata patients. The receptor was isolated from a human donor with alopecia areata. The sample consisted of CD4+ T cells sorted from blood, taken at week 0.

The DNA for the CDR3 is TGTGCCAGCAGCTACAATCGAGAGACCCAGTACTTC. Amino acid sequence: CASSYNRETQYF. This chain links TRBV27 with TRBJ2-5; D not resolved. V lost 6 bases to trimming and J lost 4 bases, with 9 bases between them. The CDR3 contains 12 residues. CDR1 and CDR2 from the germline V gene are MNHEY and SMNVEV (reference sequence).